Each of the 16 T cell receptor beta chains below was sequenced from the same sample in a study of immune evolution from preneoplasia to lung adenocarcinoma. TCRdb keeps only in-frame clones here, not all; method: immunoSEQ multiplex PCR. The sample has roughly 40,000 clones, approximately 80% seen once. The source material was FFPE invasive lung adenocarcinoma tissue. The receptors originated from a person aged 55 to 75 with lung adenocarcinoma.

The chain combines TRBV11-2 with TRBJ1-1; D is undetermined. V was trimmed by 3 bases and J by 0 bases, leaving 11 bases between them. There are 15 residues in the CDR3. The germline V gene encodes CDR1 SGHAT and CDR2 FQNNGV. CDR3 in DNA: TGTGCCAGCAGCTTTAGGGCTAGGGTGAACACTGAAGCTTTCTTT. Translated, it gives CASSFRARVNTEAFF.

This chain links TRBV18 with TRBJ2-3, with a tentative D call TRBD2 (6 bases). The CDR3 consists of 16 residues. Germline assignment: CDR1 KGHSH and CDR2 LQKENI. The V and J ends lost 3 bases and 2 bases respectively, with 15 bases between them. This CDR3 reads CASSPRGRDLTDTQYF. In DNA form, the CDR3 reads TGTGCCAGCTCACCGCGGGGCCGGGATCTCACAGATACGCAGTATTTT.

The CDR3 DNA follows: TGTGCCTCCGGGACTAGCGGGAGGAATGAGCAGTTCTTC. As protein: CASGTSGRNEQFF. This chain links TRBV5-4 with TRBJ2-1; TRBD2 agrees at 15 bases. V dropped 10 bases and J dropped 7; count of bases not matched to a gene: 3. Germline-derived CDR1 and CDR2 are SGHNT and YYREEE (reference sequence). There are 13 residues in the CDR3.

The chain employs TRBV7-8 and TRBJ1-1, with no clear D. Trimming shortened V by 5 bases and J by 0 bases, and 13 bases separated the two germline ends. Germline V gene sequence: CDR1 SGHVS, CDR2 FQNEAQ. This CDR3 contains 15 residues. The CDR3 protein is CASSPRATMNTEAFF. CDR3 sequence (DNA): TGTGCCAGCAGCCCGCGGGCGACGATGAACACTGAAGCTTTCTTT.

The chain carries TRBV2 and TRBJ1-5; D is uncertain. This CDR3 has 13 residues. V was trimmed by 10 bases and J by 0 bases, leaving 10 bases between them. Germline CDR1 reads SNHLY; CDR2 reads FYNNEI. The CDR3 protein is CATQRDSNQPQHF. CDR3 coding DNA: TGTGCCACCCAAAGGGATAGCAATCAGCCCCAGCATTTT.

The chain recombines TRBV30 with TRBJ1-1; D is unresolved. The CDR3 is 12 amino acids. Germline V gene data show CDR1 as GTSNPN and CDR2 as SVGIG (reference sequence). Trimming took off 3 bases at V and 4 bases at J, with 9 bases between the two ends. CDR3 sequence: CAWSRMGTEAFF. As DNA, the CDR3 is TGTGCCTGGAGCCGCATGGGCACTGAAGCTTTCTTT.

This clone has only one observation. V usage is TRBV5-1 and J usage is TRBJ1-3; D not certain. Trimming left V 0 bases short and J 6 bases short, with 7 bases between. The CDR3 is 13 amino acids. Germline V CDR1 and CDR2: SGHRS, YFSETQ. CDR3 in amino acids: CASSLGAANTIYF. As DNA, the CDR3 is TGCGCCAGCAGCTTGGGTGCGGCAAACACCATATATTTT.

The genes are TRBV5-4 and TRBJ2-7, with D maybe TRBD1 (5 bases). This CDR3 is built from 12 residues. V gave up 2 bases and J gave up 7 bases, with 10 bases separating them. Germline lookup yields CDR1 SGHNT and CDR2 YYREEE (reference sequence). As DNA, the CDR3 is TGTGCCAGCAGCTTTGACAGCTTGGAGCAGTACTTC. It translates to CASSFDSLEQYF.

V usage is TRBV5-1 and J usage is TRBJ2-3; TRBD2 aligns across 9 bases. Unmatched junction bases numbered 4, after V lost 3 bases and J lost 2 bases. The CDR3 sequence is 15 residues long. Germline CDR1 and CDR2: SGHRS and YFSETQ. CDR3 nucleotide sequence: TGCGCCAGCAGCTGGCGGGAGGGGGCCACAGATACGCAGTATTTT. It is translated as CASSWREGATDTQYF.

This chain joins TRBV30 and TRBJ2-1; TRBD2 matches at 13 bases. The ends lost 0 bases at V and 5 bases at J; junction bases unmatched: 16. The germline V gene has CDR1 GTSNPN and CDR2 SVGIG (reference sequence). The CDR3 loop spans 20 amino acids. CDR3 sequence: CAWSVLDRGLAGRTNNEQFF. CDR3 nucleotide sequence: TGTGCCTGGAGTGTACTGGACCGGGGACTAGCGGGGCGAACAAACAATGAGCAGTTCTTC. Full variable domain (missing parts from reference TRBV30 and TRBJ2-1): SQTIHQWPATLVQPVGSPLSLECTVEGTSNPNLYWYRQAAGRGLQLLFYSVGIGQISSEVPQNLSASRPQDRQFILSSKKLLLSDSGFYLCAWSVLDRGLAGRTNNEQFFGPGTRLTVL.

This chain joins TRBV7-8 and TRBJ2-7; no reliable D call. This CDR3 spans 15 amino acids. Germline lookup yields CDR1 SGHVS and CDR2 FQNEAQ. Trimming left V 2 bases short and J 0 bases short, with 11 bases between. CDR3 amino acids: CASSLQYGVSYEQYF. CDR3 bases: TGTGCCAGCAGCTTACAGTACGGCGTCTCCTACGAGCAGTACTTC. Drawing the rest from reference TRBV7-8 and TRBJ2-7, the complete variable domain is GAGVSQSPRYKVAKRGQDVALRCDPISGHVSLFWYQQALGQGPEFLTYFQNEAQLDKSGLPSDRFFAERPEGSVSTLKIQRTQQEDSAVYLCASSLQYGVSYEQYFGPGTRLTVT.

This clone turned up a few times. The chain has TRBV2 and TRBJ1-2; D possibly corresponds to TRBD1 (6 bases). Trimming pared 6 bases from V and 5 bases from J, leaving 13 bases between. This CDR3 is built from 13 residues. Germline V CDR1 and CDR2: SNHLY, FYNNEI. This chain's CDR3 is CASSGQSAYGYTF. CDR3 DNA: TGTGCCAGCAGCGGACAGTCAGCGTATGGCTACACCTTC.

The chain joins TRBV13 to TRBJ1-1, with TRBD1 identical over 10 bases. The germline V gene encodes CDR1 PRHDT and CDR2 FYEKMQ (reference sequence). The CDR3 is 16 residues long. With V trimmed by 4 bases and J by 1 base, 6 bases remained unmatched. CDR3 sequence: CASSYRQGAKNTEAFF. CDR3 sequence (DNA): TGTGCCAGCAGCTACAGACAGGGGGCTAAGAACACTGAAGCTTTCTTT. The complete variable domain, with remaining parts taken from reference TRBV13 and TRBJ1-1, reads AAGVIQSPRHLIKEKRETATLKCYPIPRHDTVYWYQQGPGQDPQFLISFYEKMQSDKGSIPDRFSAQQFSDYHSELNMSSLELGDSALYFCASSYRQGAKNTEAFFGQGTRLTVV.

The rearrangement joins TRBV11-2 to TRBJ2-5; D not certain. Germline values: CDR1 SGHAT, CDR2 FQNNGV. This CDR3 spans 13 amino acids. V was pared by 6 bases and J by 9 bases, with 17 bases between. CDR3 sequence: CASRYPDRSAQYF. CDR3 in DNA: TGTGCCAGCAGATACCCCGACCGCAGTGCCCAGTACTTC.

This chain uses TRBV14 with TRBJ2-1; no reliable D call. Trimming stripped 0 bases from V and 10 bases from J, with 10 bases between. The germline CDR1 and CDR2 sequences are SGHDN and FVKESK. This CDR3 has 13 residues. The CDR3 DNA sequence: TGTGCCAGCAGCCAAGACAATTCCTTCGAGCAGTTCTTC. Protein product: CASSQDNSFEQFF.

This chain links TRBV5-1 with TRBJ1-2, with D maybe TRBD1 (6 bases). Germline V gene lookup returns CDR1 SGHRS and CDR2 YFSETQ. This CDR3 contains 14 residues. Trimming removed 1 base at V and 6 bases at J, with 13 bases between. CDR3 protein: CASSLSGGKDGYTF. The CDR3 DNA reads TGCGCCAGCAGCTTGTCTGGGGGCAAGGATGGCTACACCTTC.